Included here is one T cell receptor beta chain sequence, with context. These data are taken from a study of control samples from healthy donors and cancer patients. TCRdb keeps only in-frame clones here, not all; method: immunoSEQ multiplex PCR. Seen here are around 130,000 clones, more than 70% observed once, and the top ten hold about two fifths. Germline-derived CDR1 and CDR2 are SEHNR and FQNEAQ (reference sequence). V was cut by 0 bases and J by 0 bases, with 7 bases left in between. This CDR3 comprises 15 residues. This TCR derives from a man aged 45-65 years in good health. V is TRBV7-9 and J is TRBJ2-3; D is perhaps TRBD1 (5 bases). Sequences were obtained from blood. The CDR3 reads CASSLAQGSTDTQYF. CDR3 bases: TGTGCCAGCAGCTTAGCGCAGGGTAGCACAGATACGCAGTATTTT.